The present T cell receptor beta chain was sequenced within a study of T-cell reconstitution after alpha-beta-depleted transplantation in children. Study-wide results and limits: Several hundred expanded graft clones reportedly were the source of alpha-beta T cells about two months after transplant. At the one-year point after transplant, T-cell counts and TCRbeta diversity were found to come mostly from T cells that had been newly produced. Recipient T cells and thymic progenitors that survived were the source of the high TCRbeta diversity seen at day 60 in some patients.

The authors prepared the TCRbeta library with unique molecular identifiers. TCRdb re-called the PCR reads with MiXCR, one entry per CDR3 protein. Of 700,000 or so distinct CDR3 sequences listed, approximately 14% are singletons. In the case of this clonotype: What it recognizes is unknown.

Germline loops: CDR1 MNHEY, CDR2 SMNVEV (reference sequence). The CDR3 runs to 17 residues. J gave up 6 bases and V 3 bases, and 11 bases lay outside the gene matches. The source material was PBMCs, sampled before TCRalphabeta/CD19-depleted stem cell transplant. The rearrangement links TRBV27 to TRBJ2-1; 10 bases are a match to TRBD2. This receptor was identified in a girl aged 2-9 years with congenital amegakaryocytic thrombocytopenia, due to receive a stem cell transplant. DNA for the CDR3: TGTGCCAGCAGTTTTTACGGACTAGCGGCATTATCCAATGAGCAGTTCTTC. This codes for CASSFYGLAALSNEQFF.